A selection of T cell receptor beta chains follows, all from one sample in a study of neurological immune-mediated disorders. TCRdb re-derived calls from the 5' RACE reads in MiXCR, one entry per CDR3 protein. This table has 55,000 to 75,000 distinct CDR3 sequences, about 2.5% appearing once. What was sequenced was PBMCs. Receptor source: a man aged 50 to 60 with multiple sclerosis. Both conserved end residues are part of each CDR3. The order of the fields is D gene, V gene, clone size, J gene, CDR3 protein, CDR3 DNA. A D gene is named only where the DNA matches it firmly. Some rows have no size entry. The others give once, few or many, or a class for an expanded clone.

D: -; V: TRBV28; size: many; J: TRBJ2-6; CDR3: CASSSLSGANVLTF; DNA: TGTGCCAGCAGTTCCCTCTCTGGGGCCAACGTCCTGACTTTC
D: -; V: TRBV5-1; size: many; J: TRBJ1-2; CDR3: CASKRTVGSPGKNYGYTF; DNA: TGCGCCAGCAAACGGACCGTAGGCAGTCCCGGGAAGAACTATGGCTACACCTTC
D: TRBD2; V: TRBV9; size: -; J: TRBJ2-3; CDR3: CASSVGAGGMDTQYF; DNA: TGTGCCAGCAGCGTAGGCGCGGGGGGAATGGATACGCAGTATTTT
D: -; V: TRBV7-2; size: many; J: TRBJ2-5; CDR3: CASSFGGGETKYF; DNA: TGTGCCAGCAGCTTTGGAGGAGGAGAGACCAAGTACTTC
D: TRBD1; V: TRBV5-1; size: many; J: TRBJ1-1; CDR3: CASSWGQRGTEAFF; DNA: TGCGCCAGCAGCTGGGGACAGAGGGGTACTGAAGCTTTCTTT
D: TRBD1; V: TRBV20-1; size: many; J: TRBJ1-1; CDR3: CSAGRQGGTEAFF; DNA: TGCAGTGCGGGGAGACAGGGAGGCACTGAAGCTTTCTTT
D: -; V: TRBV4-2; size: few; J: TRBJ2-2; CDR3: CASSQPNTGELFF; DNA: TGTGCCAGCAGCCAGCCCAACACCGGGGAGCTGTTTTTT
D: -; V: TRBV9; size: many; J: TRBJ1-1; CDR3: CASSVGRTRTEAFF; DNA: TGTGCCAGCAGCGTAGGGAGGACGCGGACTGAAGCTTTCTTT
D: -; V: TRBV20-1; size: many; J: TRBJ2-7; CDR3: CSAPRPGGYEQYF; DNA: TGCAGTGCACCCCGGCCCGGTGGGTACGAGCAGTACTTC
D: -; V: TRBV7-2; size: many; J: TRBJ2-7; CDR3: CASSYGAIYEQYF; DNA: TGTGCCAGCAGCTATGGGGCAATCTACGAGCAGTACTTC
D: TRBD1; V: TRBV5-6; size: many; J: TRBJ1-5; CDR3: CASSWGQGDQPQHF; DNA: TGTGCCAGCAGCTGGGGACAGGGGGATCAGCCCCAGCATTTT
D: -; V: TRBV10-3; size: many; J: TRBJ2-2; CDR3: CAISPYRGAESTGELFF; DNA: TGTGCCATCAGTCCCTACCGGGGGGCTGAGAGCACCGGGGAGCTGTTTTTT
D: -; V: TRBV18; size: many; J: TRBJ1-4; CDR3: CASSAGLGEKLFF; DNA: TGTGCCAGCTCCGCCGGACTGGGCGAAAAACTGTTTTTT
D: -; V: TRBV6-4; size: many; J: TRBJ2-7; CDR3: CASSDSPELGAPYEQYF; DNA: TGTGCCAGCAGTGACTCCCCAGAATTGGGGGCTCCCTACGAGCAGTACTTC
D: TRBD2; V: TRBV20-1; size: many; J: TRBJ2-7; CDR3: CSATVRGGFSYEQYF; DNA: TGCAGTGCTACCGTTCGGGGGGGCTTCTCCTACGAGCAGTACTTC
D: -; V: TRBV19; size: many; J: TRBJ1-5; CDR3: CASSIFNGGSNQPQHF; DNA: TGTGCCAGTAGTATCTTTAATGGGGGAAGCAATCAGCCCCAGCATTTT
D: -; V: TRBV12-3/TRBV12-4; size: many; J: TRBJ1-2; CDR3: CATYTSRAAAYGYTF; DNA: TGTGCCACCTATACCTCCCGAGCAGCAGCTTATGGCTACACCTTC
D: -; V: TRBV7-2; size: many; J: TRBJ2-5; CDR3: CASSLVAGTQETQYF; DNA: TGTGCCAGCAGCTTAGTAGCCGGGACTCAAGAGACCCAGTACTTC
D: -; V: TRBV7-2; size: many; J: TRBJ1-1; CDR3: CASTPGMGRVTEAFF; DNA: TGTGCCAGCACCCCAGGTATGGGGCGTGTGACTGAAGCTTTCTTT
D: -; V: TRBV5-1; size: many; J: TRBJ1-5; CDR3: CASRIPQGCNQPQHF; DNA: TGCGCCAGCAGGATACCACAGGGTTGCAATCAGCCCCAGCATTTT
D: -; V: TRBV5-6; size: many; J: TRBJ2-5; CDR3: CASSPGSWGETQYF; DNA: TGTGCCAGCAGCCCTGGAAGCTGGGGGGAGACCCAGTACTTC
D: -; V: TRBV20-1; size: many; J: TRBJ2-5; CDR3: CSARVTGGGETQYF; DNA: TGCAGTGCTAGAGTTACGGGGGGCGGGGAGACCCAGTACTTC
D: -; V: TRBV18; size: many; J: TRBJ1-5; CDR3: CASSPSTVLAQHF; DNA: TGTGCCAGCTCTCCCTCGACAGTTTTGGCCCAGCATTTT
D: -; V: TRBV20-1; size: -; J: TRBJ1-1; CDR3: CSAGITPHPTEAFF; DNA: TGCAGTGCTGGTATCACGCCGCACCCCACTGAAGCTTTCTTT
D: TRBD2; V: TRBV5-6; size: many; J: TRBJ2-5; CDR3: CASSLAGRGETQYF; DNA: TGTGCCAGCAGCCTAGCGGGGCGAGGGGAGACCCAGTACTTC
D: -; V: TRBV11-2; size: many; J: TRBJ1-5; CDR3: CASSQTGSVNQPQHF; DNA: TGTGCCAGCAGCCAAACAGGGTCGGTCAATCAGCCCCAGCATTTT
D: -; V: TRBV7-9; size: many; J: TRBJ2-3; CDR3: CASSPRVGGDTQYF; DNA: TGTGCCAGCAGCCCCAGGGTAGGGGGAGATACGCAGTATTTT
D: TRBD1; V: TRBV9; size: few; J: TRBJ1-2; CDR3: CASSVGDRDERRGYTF; DNA: TGTGCCAGCAGCGTAGGGGACAGGGATGAGCGGCGGGGCTACACCTTC
D: TRBD2; V: TRBV3-1; size: many; J: TRBJ2-5; CDR3: CASSQLSARGGQETQYF; DNA: TGTGCCAGCAGCCAATTATCCGCCCGGGGGGGCCAAGAGACCCAGTACTTC
D: -; V: TRBV9; size: many; J: TRBJ2-4; CDR3: CASSDQGDIQYF; DNA: TGTGCCAGCAGCGATCAAGGGGACATTCAGTACTTC
D: -; V: TRBV15; size: many; J: TRBJ2-2; CDR3: CATSRDLSTGELFF; DNA: TGTGCCACCAGCAGGGACCTTTCTACCGGGGAGCTGTTTTTT
D: -; V: TRBV29-1; size: many; J: TRBJ1-1; CDR3: CSVVRGMNTEAFF; DNA: TGCAGCGTTGTCAGGGGCATGAACACTGAAGCTTTCTTT
D: -; V: TRBV7-9; size: many; J: TRBJ1-2; CDR3: CASSFVDYGYTF; DNA: TGTGCCAGCAGCTTTGTGGACTATGGCTACACCTTC
D: TRBD1; V: TRBV7-2; size: many; J: TRBJ1-6; CDR3: CASSLVGGANNSPLHF; DNA: TGTGCCAGCAGCTTAGTAGGGGGCGCGAACAATTCACCCCTCCACTTT
D: -; V: TRBV4-1; size: many; J: TRBJ2-7; CDR3: CASSTPRGNLGEQYF; DNA: TGCGCCAGCAGCACACCCCGCGGAAATCTTGGCGAGCAGTACTTC
D: -; V: TRBV5-1; size: many; J: TRBJ2-7; CDR3: CASSFEAIYEQYF; DNA: TGCGCCAGCAGCTTTGAAGCGATCTACGAGCAGTACTTC
D: TRBD2; V: TRBV27; size: -; J: TRBJ2-2; CDR3: CASSLSGLAGTGELFF; DNA: TGTGCCAGCAGTTTATCTGGCCTAGCGGGAACCGGGGAGCTGTTTTTT
D: -; V: TRBV10-3; size: many; J: TRBJ2-5; CDR3: CAISESGSSETQYF; DNA: TGTGCCATCAGTGAGTCAGGGAGCTCCGAGACCCAGTACTTC
D: -; V: TRBV12-3/TRBV12-4; size: many; J: TRBJ2-3; CDR3: CATSQAPSTDTQYF; DNA: TGTGCCACCAGTCAAGCGCCTAGCACAGATACGCAGTATTTT
D: TRBD1; V: TRBV5-6; size: many; J: TRBJ2-2; CDR3: CASSSHDRGSTGELFF; DNA: TGTGCCAGCAGCTCTCATGACAGGGGGAGCACCGGGGAGCTGTTTTTT
D: -; V: TRBV7-9; size: many; J: TRBJ2-5; CDR3: CASSLLGARQETQYF; DNA: TGTGCCAGCAGCTTATTAGGGGCCCGACAAGAGACCCAGTACTTC
D: -; V: TRBV5-1; size: many; J: TRBJ1-1; CDR3: CASRRSMGNTEAFF; DNA: TGCGCCAGCAGACGATCGATGGGTAACACTGAAGCTTTCTTT
D: TRBD2; V: TRBV6-2/TRBV6-3; size: many; J: TRBJ2-3; CDR3: CASTRGGATDTQYF; DNA: TGTGCCAGCACTCGCGGGGGGGCCACAGATACGCAGTATTTT
D: -; V: TRBV4-3; size: many; J: TRBJ1-2; CDR3: CASSQDRGSGGYTF; DNA: TGCGCCAGCAGCCAAGACCGGGGATCGGGTGGCTACACCTTC
D: TRBD1; V: TRBV7-9; size: many; J: TRBJ1-3; CDR3: CASSTGDRAGNTIYF; DNA: TGTGCCAGCAGCACCGGGGACAGGGCTGGAAACACCATATATTTT
D: -; V: TRBV20-1; size: many; J: TRBJ2-5; CDR3: CSARGDRSQETQYF; DNA: TGCAGTGCTAGAGGTGACAGATCACAAGAGACCCAGTACTTC
D: TRBD1; V: TRBV7-2; size: many; J: TRBJ1-2; CDR3: CASSLEYRGDPFGGYTF; DNA: TGTGCCAGCAGCTTAGAATACAGGGGGGACCCATTCGGGGGCTACACCTTC
D: TRBD2; V: TRBV7-9; size: many; J: TRBJ2-7; CDR3: CASTKDSGAYEQYF; DNA: TGTGCCAGCACCAAGGATAGCGGGGCCTACGAGCAGTACTTC
D: -; V: TRBV20-1; size: many; J: TRBJ2-2; CDR3: CSATGQNTGELFF; DNA: TGCAGTGCGACGGGACAGAACACCGGGGAGCTGTTTTTT
D: -; V: TRBV6-2/TRBV6-3; size: many; J: TRBJ2-6; CDR3: CASSLLGTGANVLTF; DNA: TGTGCCAGCAGTTTGTTAGGAACTGGGGCCAACGTCCTGACTTTC
D: -; V: TRBV18; size: many; J: TRBJ2-7; CDR3: CASSPAGIHEQYF; DNA: TGTGCCAGCTCACCAGCAGGGATCCACGAGCAGTACTTC
D: -; V: TRBV18; size: -; J: TRBJ2-1; CDR3: CASSPTGRYNEQFF; DNA: TGTGCCAGCTCACCTACCGGGCGCTACAATGAGCAGTTCTTC
D: -; V: TRBV7-3; size: many; J: TRBJ2-2; CDR3: CASSFGSGGTGELFF; DNA: TGTGCCAGCAGCTTCGGGAGTGGGGGCACCGGGGAGCTGTTTTTT
D: -; V: TRBV29-1; size: many; J: TRBJ2-7; CDR3: CSVHTTGYEQYF; DNA: TGCAGCGTACATACGACGGGGTACGAGCAGTACTTC
D: TRBD1; V: TRBV20-1; size: many; J: TRBJ2-6; CDR3: CSARAFGQGRSGANVLTF; DNA: TGCAGTGCTAGAGCGTTCGGACAGGGGAGGTCTGGGGCCAACGTCCTGACTTTC
D: TRBD2; V: TRBV20-1; size: many; J: TRBJ2-3; CDR3: CSARDSSGGGLPPYF; DNA: TGCAGTGCTAGAGATTCGAGCGGGGGGGGCCTACCCCCGTATTTT
D: -; V: TRBV20-1; size: many; J: TRBJ2-3; CDR3: CSATDGGTDTQYF; DNA: TGCAGTGCCACCGACGGCGGCACAGATACGCAGTATTTT
D: TRBD2; V: TRBV4-1; size: many; J: TRBJ2-7; CDR3: CASSQDSGVGEQYF; DNA: TGCGCCAGCAGCCAAGATAGCGGGGTCGGCGAGCAGTACTTC
D: -; V: TRBV20-1; size: many; J: TRBJ2-7; CDR3: CSAGRGTYEQYF; DNA: TGCAGTGCGGGTAGGGGTACCTACGAGCAGTACTTC